The 24 T cell receptor beta chains listed next were all sequenced from one sample in a study of blood T cell repertoires in COVID-19. Measured with immunoSEQ multiplex PCR; TCRdb has only the in-frame clones, and not every one. The sample lists some 67,000 clones, 87% occurring once. Specimen: peripheral blood. Receptors originate from an elderly woman with acute or convalescent COVID-19.

The chain employs TRBV4-3 and TRBJ1-5; D not resolved. The germline V gene has CDR1 LGHNA and CDR2 YSLEER. Trimming shortened V by 0 bases and J by 3 bases, and 12 bases separated the two germline ends. This CDR3 has 16 amino acids. The CDR3 loop is CASSQDLAGINQPQHF. In nucleotides, the CDR3 is TGCGCCAGCAGCCAAGATCTAGCGGGGATCAATCAGCCCCAGCATTTT.

The chain carries TRBV11-2 and TRBJ2-5; 7 bases match TRBD1. V trimming: 5 bases; J trimming: 4 bases; junction bases outside the gene matches: 10. The CDR3 is 15 amino acids. Germline values: CDR1 SGHAT, CDR2 FQNNGV. Here the CDR3 reads CASSRDSSGPETQYF. The DNA of the CDR3 is TGTGCCAGCAGCCGGGACAGCTCGGGCCCAGAGACCCAGTACTTC. Supplemented by reference TRBV11-2 and TRBJ2-5, the full variable domain reads EAGVAQSPRYKIIEKRQSVAFWCNPISGHATLYWYQQILGQGPKLLIQFQNNGVVDDSQLPKDRFSAERLKGVDSTLKIQPAKLEDSAVYLCASSRDSSGPETQYFGPGTRLLVL.

The rearrangement links TRBV6-5 to TRBJ2-2, with 8 nucleotides matching TRBD1. The V segment lost 6 bases and the J segment 5 bases; nucleotides outside the gene matches: 5. The CDR3 runs to 14 residues. Germline lookup yields CDR1 MNHEY and CDR2 SVGAGI. The CDR3, as DNA: TGTGCCAGCAGGAGACAGGGGAAGACCGGGGAGCTGTTTTTT. Its translation is CASRRQGKTGELFF.

The chain uses TRBV6-5 and TRBJ2-3; tentative D call: TRBD1 (5 bases). The CDR3 runs to 13 residues. V lost 8 bases and J 1 base, leaving 10 bases between the germline ends. Germline V CDR1 and CDR2: MNHEY, SVGAGI. In DNA form, the CDR3 reads TGTGCCAGCGGGTTAGGGGGCACAGATACGCAGTATTTT. Residues: CASGLGGTDTQYF.

This clone has a single count. The V and J genes are TRBV5-1 and TRBJ2-3, with 7 bases lining up with TRBD1. The CDR3 is 14 residues long. With V trimmed by 2 bases and J by 3 bases, 3 bases remained unmatched. Germline CDR1 SGHRS, CDR2 YFSETQ. The CDR3 DNA reads as TGCGCCAGCAGCTTCGGACAGGTTACAGATACGCAGTATTTT. As protein: CASSFGQVTDTQYF.

The rearrangement uses TRBV6-6 and TRBJ2-1, with D possibly matching TRBD2 (5 bases). Germline CDR1 reads MNHNY; CDR2 reads SVGAGI (reference sequence). The CDR3 extends over 14 amino acids. V was shortened by 5 bases and J by 4 bases, with 12 bases between the two germline ends. The CDR3, as DNA: TGTGCCAGCAGTAAGGCTAGCCTTTACAATGAGCAGTTCTTC. This sequence encodes CASSKASLYNEQFF.

V usage is TRBV2 and J usage is TRBJ2-3; 7 positions match TRBD2. From germline, CDR1 is SNHLY and CDR2 FYNNEI. CDR3 length: 14 amino acids. Trimming removed 4 bases from V and 6 bases from J; junction bases left unmatched: 7. Here the CDR3 DNA reads TGTGCCAGCAGTGGGACTAGTCGGGCCGATACGCAGTATTTT. It codes for CASSGTSRADTQYF.

The V and J genes are TRBV4-1 and TRBJ2-3; 8 bases are a match to TRBD1. There are 17 residues in the CDR3. V gave up 1 base and J gave up 4 bases; unmatched junction bases: 10. Germline V gene lookup returns CDR1 MGHRA and CDR2 YSYEKL. The CDR3 nucleotides read TGCGCCAGCAGCCAAGGGCTCAGGGGGCTTGGCGCAGATACGCAGTATTTT. It specifies CASSQGLRGLGADTQYF.

The V gene is TRBV27, the J gene TRBJ2-5, with TRBD2 as a possible D gene (6 bases). Per germline, CDR1 MNHEY and CDR2 SMNVEV (reference sequence). V dropped 7 bases and J dropped 5 bases, with 26 bases sitting between them. The CDR3 runs to 17 residues. DNA of the CDR3: TGTGCCAGCACCCCCTCGGGATCGGGACTCTCAGGCGAGACCCAGTACTTC. As protein: CASTPSGSGLSGETQYF.

V is TRBV6-1 and J is TRBJ2-3; perhaps TRBD2 as D (6 bases). Looked up from germline, CDR1 is MNHNS and CDR2 is SASEGT. Trimming shortened V by 2 bases and J by 0 bases, and 12 bases separated the two germline ends. The CDR3 loop spans 16 amino acids. CDR3 sequence reads: CASSERGGVSTDTQYF. The DNA of the CDR3 is TGTGCCAGCAGTGAACGGGGCGGGGTAAGCACAGATACGCAGTATTTT.

V gene TRBV5-1 combines with J gene TRBJ1-4, with D maybe TRBD1 (5 bases). V lost 2 bases, J lost 4 bases, and 12 bases lay in between. This CDR3 region has 15 residues. The germline CDR1 and CDR2 sequences are SGHRS and YFSETQ. CDR3 amino acids: CASSLRTGDNEKLFF. CDR3 coding DNA: TGCGCCAGCAGCTTAAGAACAGGCGATAATGAAAAACTGTTTTTT.

This clone was detected once. The rearrangement links TRBV3-1 (or the pseudogene TRBV3-2) to TRBJ1-3; D gene unclear. The CDR3 contains 14 residues. V was trimmed by 4 bases and J by 7 bases, leaving 14 bases between them. Per the germline V gene, CDR1 is LGHDT and CDR2 is YNNKEL (reference sequence). CDR3 residues: CASSPPRAGNTIYF. The CDR3 region has the DNA TGTGCCAGCAGCCCCCCCCGCGCCGGGAACACCATATATTTT.

The V call is TRBV5-1, the J call TRBJ1-4; no clear D. The CDR3 is 13 amino acids. CDR1 and CDR2 from the germline V gene are SGHRS and YFSETQ. The V end was cut by 0 bases, the J end by 8 bases, with 8 bases between. The CDR3 DNA reads as TGCGCCAGCAGCTTGGTCGTCGGGGAAAAACTGTTTTTT. This encodes CASSLVVGEKLFF. The variable domain in full, with the rest retrieved from reference TRBV5-1 and TRBJ1-4, is KAGVTQTPRYLIKTRGQQVTLSCSPISGHRSVSWYQQTPGQGLQFLFEYFSETQRNKGNFPGRFSGRQFSNSRSEMNVSTLELGDSALYLCASSLVVGEKLFFGSGTQLSVL.

J is TRBJ1-4 and V is TRBV7-2, with TRBD1 identical over 8 bases. Losses at the gene ends were 5 bases for V and 4 bases for J; bases not matched to a gene: 3. Germline lookup yields CDR1 SGHTA and CDR2 FQGNSA. This CDR3 contains 14 residues. CDR3 nucleotides: TGTGCCAGCAGCCAGGGGGCGGGTAATGAAAAACTGTTTTTT. Residues: CASSQGAGNEKLFF.

The CDR3 protein is CASSPKGQGSGNTIYF. Written as DNA, the CDR3 is TGCGCCAGCAGCCCGAAAGGACAGGGATCAGGAAACACCATATATTTT. The chain couples TRBV5-1 to TRBJ1-3; TRBD1 matches 8 bases. Trimming took 4 bases from V and 4 from J; bases not matched to a gene: 10. Germline V gene sequence: CDR1 SGHRS, CDR2 YFSETQ. The CDR3 runs 16 residues.

The rearrangement joins TRBV19 to TRBJ2-7; TRBD1 matches 9 bases. The CDR3 extends over 16 amino acids. Germline loops: CDR1 LNHDA, CDR2 SQIVND (reference sequence). The V segment lost 5 bases and the J segment 0 bases; nucleotides outside the gene matches: 8. DNA of the CDR3: TGTGCCAGTAGTGCCACCGGGACAGGGCCCTCCTACGAGCAGTACTTC. The encoded protein is CASSATGTGPSYEQYF.

The chain recombines TRBV5-1 with TRBJ1-3, with unresolved D. Per the germline V gene, CDR1 is SGHRS and CDR2 is YFSETQ. This CDR3 comprises 16 residues. V was pared by 4 bases and J by 4 bases, with 18 bases between. The CDR3 nucleotides read TGCGCCAGCAGCCTCGGGAGTCAGGTTTTCGGAAACACCATATATTTT. Translation: CASSLGSQVFGNTIYF.

The chain recombines TRBV18 with TRBJ1-1; 7 positions match TRBD1. Trimming at V came to 8 bases and at J to 1 base, leaving 4 bases not matched to a gene. The germline CDR1 and CDR2 sequences are KGHSH and LQKENI. The CDR3 spans 13 residues. The CDR3 sequence: CASNRQGNTEAFF. DNA of the CDR3: TGTGCCAGCAACCGACAGGGGAACACTGAAGCTTTCTTT.

The gene calls are TRBV9 and TRBJ2-7; D may be TRBD1 (6 bases). Trimming stripped 1 base from V and 3 bases from J, with 14 bases between. Germline CDR1 SGDLS, CDR2 YYNGEE. This CDR3 comprises 15 residues. The chain's CDR3 is CASSVQGTPYYEQYF. DNA for the CDR3: TGTGCCAGCAGCGTACAGGGGACACCCTACTACGAGCAGTACTTC. Drawing the rest from reference TRBV9 and TRBJ2-7, the complete variable domain is DSGVTQTPKHLITATGQRVTLRCSPRSGDLSVYWYQQSLDQGLQFLIQYYNGEERAKGNILERFSAQQFPDLHSELNLSSLELGDSALYFCASSVQGTPYYEQYFGPGTRLTVT.

The chain is built from TRBV7-2 and TRBJ2-4, with 10 bases aligning to TRBD2. This CDR3 is built from 16 residues. V was clipped by 5 bases and J by 1 base; unmatched bases: 5. Germline CDR1 is SGHTA and CDR2 is FQGNSA. DNA for the CDR3: TGTGCCAGCAGCCCAAGGGGACTAGCGGCCAAAAACATTCAGTACTTC. Encoded protein: CASSPRGLAAKNIQYF.

The V call is TRBV4-3, the J call TRBJ2-7; 7 bases agree with TRBD2. Per the germline V gene, CDR1 is LGHNA and CDR2 is YSLEER. The trim removed 1 base at V and 9 bases at J, leaving 9 bases unmatched. The CDR3 spans 14 residues. CDR3 nucleotides: TGCGCCAGCAGCCAAGTAGTCGGGAGGACGGGGCAGTACTTC. Translation: CASSQVVGRTGQYF.

The chain is built from TRBV15 and TRBJ2-5; TRBD1 is a possible D gene (5 bases). V was clipped by 1 base and J by 2 bases, with 5 bases between them. Germline V lookup: CDR1 LNHNV, CDR2 YYDKDF (reference sequence). The CDR3 sequence is 13 residues long. CDR3 sequence reads: CATSRGQQETQYF. The CDR3 nucleotides are TGTGCCACCAGCAGAGGACAGCAAGAGACCCAGTACTTC.

Written as DNA, the CDR3 is TGTGCCAGCAGCGCAGACCCGGGACAGGAGCAGTTCTTC. This codes for CASSADPGQEQFF. This rearrangement joins TRBV7-2 to TRBJ2-1, with TRBD1 matching 7 bases. The V and J ends lost 5 bases and 10 bases, in that order; junction bases with no gene match: 8. CDR1 and CDR2 (germline): SGHTA, FQGNSA. This CDR3 is built from 13 residues.

The rearrangement uses TRBV28 and TRBJ1-1; TRBD1 matches 9 bases. Germline lookup yields CDR1 MDHEN and CDR2 SYDVKM. The CDR3 covers 15 residues. V was clipped by 3 bases and J by 1 base; unmatched bases: 3. The CDR3 DNA sequence: TGTGCCAGCAGTTTGGGGGACAGGGCGAACACTGAAGCTTTCTTT. Encoded protein: CASSLGDRANTEAFF.